These 7 T cell receptor beta chains share one sample of origin, sequenced in a study of T cell responses to AZD1222 COVID-19 vaccine. Profiling relied on immunoSEQ multiplex PCR, and the TCRdb table lists in-frame clones only, not all of them. This sample yields 130,000 or so clones, of which approximately 93% are seen a single time; 5% to 5.5% belongs to the top ten. Sequencing was performed on peripheral blood, taken on day 0 of AZD1222 vaccination. The receptor source for this set is an adult in good health.

This clone was observed a single time. V and J are TRBV7-2 and TRBJ1-3; possibly TRBD1 for D (5 bases). The V gene's germline CDR1 is SGHTA and CDR2 FQGNSA. Trimming removed 7 bases at V and 0 bases at J, with 16 bases between. The length of the CDR3 is 16 residues. The CDR3 protein is CASTFGRGVSGNTIYF. The CDR3 coding sequence is TGTGCCAGCACCTTCGGACGGGGCGTCTCTGGAAACACCATATATTTT.

This clone was found once. This chain links TRBV19 with TRBJ2-1; 10 nucleotides agree with TRBD1. Trimming at V came to 6 bases and at J to 5 bases, leaving 4 bases not matched to a gene. Germline V gene lookup returns CDR1 LNHDA and CDR2 SQIVND (reference sequence). The CDR3 is 14 residues long. The CDR3 loop is CASSGTGVDNEQFF. CDR3 DNA sequence: TGTGCCAGTAGCGGGACAGGGGTAGACAATGAGCAGTTCTTC.

The genes are TRBV7-9 and TRBJ1-1, with D unresolved. V dropped 0 bases and J dropped 1 base, with 9 bases sitting between them. The CDR3 runs to 15 residues. The germline V gene encodes CDR1 SEHNR and CDR2 FQNEAQ (reference sequence). The CDR3 DNA reads as TGTGCCAGCAGCTTAGCGGGCCGCAGGAACACTGAAGCTTTCTTT. It specifies CASSLAGRRNTEAFF.

This clone was recorded once. V gene TRBV7-3 combines with J gene TRBJ2-7, with 8 bases that match TRBD2. The J segment lost 6 bases and the V segment lost 6 bases, leaving 7 bases of the junction unmatched. The V gene's germline CDR1 is SGHTA and CDR2 FQGTGA. The CDR3 contains 13 residues. CDR3 nucleotide sequence: TGTGCCAGCAGTCTCAGCGGGAGCTCCGAGCAGTACTTC. Translating it yields CASSLSGSSEQYF.

This chain links TRBV4-2 with TRBJ1-6; D possibly corresponds to TRBD1 (5 bases). The CDR3 runs to 13 residues. Trimming took off 1 base at V and 12 bases at J, with 10 bases between the two ends. CDR1 and CDR2 from the germline V gene are LGHNA and YNFKEQ. The CDR3 DNA follows: TGTGCCAGCAGCCAAGGACGGGGGGAACCCCTCCACTTT. Protein: CASSQGRGEPLHF.

The genes are TRBV18 and TRBJ2-5; D unresolved. The germline V gene has CDR1 KGHSH and CDR2 LQKENI. The CDR3 consists of 13 residues. The V and J ends lost 6 bases and 5 bases respectively, with 13 bases between them. Here the CDR3 DNA reads TGTGCCAGCTCTGTGACATTTGCGGAGACCCAGTACTTC. As protein: CASSVTFAETQYF.

V usage is TRBV28 and J usage is TRBJ1-2; 9 bases are shared with TRBD1. V lost 7 bases, J lost 3 bases, and 12 bases stayed unmatched. Germline V gene lookup returns CDR1 MDHEN and CDR2 SYDVKM. This CDR3 is 16 amino acids long. CDR3 sequence: CASTRLGDRVDYGYTF. DNA for the CDR3: TGTGCCAGCACTCGTCTCGGGGACAGGGTTGACTATGGCTACACCTTC.